A selection of T cell receptor beta chains follows, all from one sample in a study of cytomegalovirus exposure and HLA in healthy donors. Here immunoSEQ multiplex PCR was the method, and the copy in TCRdb shows in-frame clones only, minus some. The table lists 130,000 or so clones, around 73% of them singletons. The source material was PBMCs. The source is a female donor in good health and CMV-seronegative. CDR3s include the opening cysteine and the closing phenylalanine or tryptophan. Fields, in order: D gene, V gene, J gene, clone size, CDR3 DNA, CDR3 protein. D genes are given only for firm matches. Some rows mark clone size as missing; the rest say once, few, many or name a class of expanded clone.

D gene: TRBD2; V gene: TRBV7-2; J gene: TRBJ2-5; clone size: few; CDR3 DNA: TGTGCCAGCAGCTCCGGACTAGCGGTCCAAGAGACCCAGTACTTC; CDR3 protein: CASSSGLAVQETQYF
D gene: TRBD2; V gene: TRBV9; J gene: TRBJ2-5; clone size: -; CDR3 DNA: TGTGCCAGCAGCGTAGCTAGCGGGAGGGCAGGAGAGACCCAGTACTTC; CDR3 protein: CASSVASGRAGETQYF
D gene: TRBD1; V gene: TRBV5-1; J gene: TRBJ2-7; clone size: -; CDR3 DNA: TGCGCCAGCAGCGTACTCGGACAGGGGGCCTACGAGCAGTACTTC; CDR3 protein: CASSVLGQGAYEQYF
D gene: -; V gene: TRBV5-4; J gene: TRBJ1-1; clone size: few; CDR3 DNA: TGTGCCAGCAGCACCGAGGGGGGGGGATGGAGCACTGAAGCTTTCTTT; CDR3 protein: CASSTEGGGWSTEAFF
D gene: TRBD1; V gene: TRBV7-2; J gene: TRBJ2-7; clone size: few; CDR3 DNA: TGTGCCAGCAGCTTGGGACAGTTCTACGAGCAGTACTTC; CDR3 protein: CASSLGQFYEQYF
D gene: TRBD1; V gene: TRBV7-2; J gene: TRBJ2-4; clone size: -; CDR3 DNA: TGTGCCAGCAGCTTAGAAGGCAGGGGGCCGAGTTCTAAGTACTTC; CDR3 protein: CASSLEGRGPSSKYF
D gene: -; V gene: TRBV6-5; J gene: TRBJ1-2; clone size: once; CDR3 DNA: TGTGCCAGCAGTTACTCGGAAGGGGTGCGTGGCTACACCTTC; CDR3 protein: CASSYSEGVRGYTF
D gene: -; V gene: TRBV4-2; J gene: TRBJ2-4; clone size: -; CDR3 DNA: TGTGCCAGCAGCCAAGAGATTTTAGCGGGTGGACAGGGAGCCAAAAACATTCAGTACTTC; CDR3 protein: CASSQEILAGGQGAKNIQYF
D gene: -; V gene: TRBV19; J gene: TRBJ1-5; clone size: -; CDR3 DNA: TGTGCCAGTAGCACCCTGCCCGGGGGGGGGAGCAATCAGCCCCAGCATTTT; CDR3 protein: CASSTLPGGGSNQPQHF
D gene: -; V gene: TRBV11-3; J gene: TRBJ1-2; clone size: few; CDR3 DNA: TGTGCCAGCAGCTTAGATGAGGGCTATGGCTACACCTTC; CDR3 protein: CASSLDEGYGYTF
D gene: TRBD2; V gene: TRBV5-1; J gene: TRBJ2-7; clone size: -; CDR3 DNA: TGCGCCAGCAGCCTGACTAGCGGGAATGACTACGAGCAGTACTTC; CDR3 protein: CASSLTSGNDYEQYF
D gene: -; V gene: TRBV5-8; J gene: TRBJ2-7; clone size: -; CDR3 DNA: TGTGCCAGCAGCGCCACAGGGGGGGGATACTACGAGCAGTACTTC; CDR3 protein: CASSATGGGYYEQYF
D gene: TRBD2; V gene: TRBV30; J gene: TRBJ2-3; clone size: once; CDR3 DNA: TGTGCCTGGAGTGCGGGACTAGCAGGCACAGATACGCAGTATTTT; CDR3 protein: CAWSAGLAGTDTQYF
D gene: TRBD1; V gene: TRBV5-6; J gene: TRBJ2-7; clone size: few; CDR3 DNA: TGTGCCAGCAGCAACGACAGGGTACGGCAGTACTTC; CDR3 protein: CASSNDRVRQYF
D gene: TRBD2; V gene: TRBV10-1; J gene: TRBJ2-3; clone size: -; CDR3 DNA: TGCGCCAGCAGCCGGACTAGCGGCAACACAGATACGCAGTATTTT; CDR3 protein: CASSRTSGNTDTQYF
D gene: -; V gene: TRBV4-1; J gene: TRBJ1-5; clone size: -; CDR3 DNA: TGCGCCAGCAGCCAAGTCCCGCCAGGTCGTAATCAGCCCCAGCATTTT; CDR3 protein: CASSQVPPGRNQPQHF